The 20 T cell receptor beta chains below all came from one sample that was sequenced in a study of blood T cells in healthy people across ages. Primed by a sample-barcoded 5' primer and a J-beta primer mix, a second PCR proceeded for roughly 6 to 12 cycles. TCRdb re-called the 5' RACE reads through MiXCR, storing one row per CDR3 protein. The table has over a million distinct CDR3 sequences, approximately 42% seen once; the top ten hold roughly 8.2%. Input material: blood. The receptors originated from a woman younger than 30 in good health.

This chain links TRBV12-3 or TRBV12-4 with TRBJ1-1; 10 positions match TRBD1. Trimming removed 6 bases from V and 2 bases from J; junction bases left unmatched: 6. This CDR3 region has 15 residues. The CDR3 sequence: CASSRDRGPNTEAFF. DNA for the CDR3: TGTGCCAGCAGCCGGGACAGGGGCCCTAACACTGAAGCTTTCTTT.

There are a few counts of this clonotype. The chain is built from TRBV4-1 and TRBJ2-7, with a tentative D call TRBD1 (7 bases). Germline V gives CDR1 MGHRA, CDR2 YSYEKL. The CDR3 contains 15 residues. The ends were cut back, 3 bases at V and 4 bases at J, with 16 bases in the middle. The CDR3 sequence is CASSHISEGAYEQYF. DNA of the CDR3: TGCGCCAGCAGCCACATATCGGAGGGGGCTTACGAGCAGTACTTC.

This clonotype occurred a few times. The chain is built from TRBV18 and TRBJ2-7; a possible D gene is TRBD1 (5 bases). Trimming removed 6 bases at V and 4 bases at J, with 13 bases between. CDR3 length: 13 residues. The germline V gene has CDR1 KGHSH and CDR2 LQKENI. CDR3 sequence (DNA): TGTGCCAGCTCGCTGACAGTACCGTACGAGCAGTACTTC. Encoded protein: CASSLTVPYEQYF.

Only a few counts were recorded for this clonotype. The chain combines TRBV3-1 with TRBJ1-2, with 9 bases lining up with TRBD1. V gave up 3 bases and J gave up 6 bases; unmatched junction bases: 2. The CDR3 is 13 residues long. Germline CDR1 is LGHDT and CDR2 is YNNKEL (reference sequence). The CDR3 is CASSHRTGDGYTF. In nucleotides, the CDR3 is TGTGCCAGCAGCCACCGGACAGGGGATGGCTACACCTTC.

This rearrangement joins TRBV4-1 to TRBJ1-2, with D uncertain. CDR3 length equals 13 residues. Germline V lookup: CDR1 MGHRA, CDR2 YSYEKL. Trimming removed 0 bases from V and 11 bases from J, with 13 bases in between. The CDR3 DNA reads as TGCGCCAGCAGCCAAGATTCTATTGGCGGATACACCTTC. Amino acids: CASSQDSIGGYTF.

A few counts support this clonotype. V usage is TRBV4-1 and J usage is TRBJ1-5, with 7 bases fitting TRBD1. Trimming removed 4 bases from V and 5 bases from J; junction bases left unmatched: 11. The V gene's germline CDR1 is MGHRA and CDR2 YSYEKL. The CDR3 sequence is 16 residues long. Written as DNA, the CDR3 is TGCGCCAGCAGCCTCGAAGGTGTCAGGGGGGATCAGCCCCAGCATTTT. Residues: CASSLEGVRGDQPQHF.

As concerns this clonotype: Germline and junction disagree at one end, which may indicate a read error. The chain links TRBV20-1 to TRBJ2-7; D unresolved. In germline, CDR1 is DFQATT, CDR2 SNEGSKA (reference sequence). The CDR3 is 11 residues long. The CDR3 is CSAAKFDIRYF. In nucleotides, the CDR3 is TGTAGTGCTGCTAAATTTGACATTCGGTACTTC.

This clonotype showed up just a few times. This chain joins TRBV12-3 or TRBV12-4 and TRBJ2-7, with D uncertain. The V end was cut by 8 bases, the J end by 3 bases, with 17 bases between. This CDR3 contains 14 residues. As DNA, the CDR3 is TGTGCCAGCGCCTTCGACGGAGACTTCTACGAGCAGTACTTC. Translated, it gives CASAFDGDFYEQYF.

The chain joins TRBV12-3 or TRBV12-4 to TRBJ1-1; D is perhaps TRBD1 (5 bases). The CDR3 is 14 amino acids. Trimming removed 6 bases at V and 1 base at J, with 12 bases between. CDR3 amino acids: CASRAEGPNTEAFF. In nucleotides, the CDR3 is TGTGCCAGCAGGGCAGAGGGGCCGAACACTGAAGCTTTCTTT.

The chain couples TRBV18 to TRBJ2-5; D is uncertain. TRBJ2-7 matches the DNA end more closely, so the J call is doubtful. This CDR3 has 15 residues. Germline values: CDR1 KGHSH, CDR2 LQKENI. CDR3 nucleotides: TGTGCCAGCTCACCAACGGCAGACACCTCCTACGAGCAGTACTTC. It is translated as CASSPTADTSYEQYF.

With respect to this clonotype: This may be a read error, as it is one base from a much larger clone. V usage is TRBV6-2 or TRBV6-3 and J usage is TRBJ2-1, with 11 bases lining up with TRBD2. Germline V CDR1 and CDR2: MNHEY, SVGEGT. The CDR3 loop spans 13 amino acids. For the CDR3, the DNA is TGTGCCAGCTTAGCGGGGGGGTACAATAAGCAGTTCTTC. This translates into CASLAGGYNKQFF.

The V and J genes are TRBV19 and TRBJ2-4; 8 bases match TRBD2. The DNA end lines up better with TRBJ2-7; the J call may be wrong. CDR3 length: 14 amino acids. Germline lookup yields CDR1 LNHDA and CDR2 SQIVND (reference sequence). The DNA for the CDR3 is TGTGCCAGTAGTTCCTTCGGACTAGCTAACGAGCAGTACTTC. Residues: CASSSFGLANEQYF.

This chain links TRBV12-5 with TRBJ2-7; unclear D gene. This CDR3 has 18 amino acids. V lost 1 base to trimming and J lost 3 bases, with 22 bases between them. Germline-derived CDR1 and CDR2 are LGHNT and FRNRAP. The CDR3 protein is CASGLAALGGVKSYEQYF. The CDR3 DNA reads TGTGCTAGTGGTTTGGCCGCCCTTGGTGGGGTGAAAAGCTACGAGCAGTACTTC.

This clonotype has only a few counts. V is TRBV28 and J is TRBJ2-7; possibly TRBD1 for D (6 bases). Germline V gene data show CDR1 as MDHEN and CDR2 as SYDVKM. The V and J ends lost 2 bases and 4 bases respectively, with 24 bases between them. CDR3 size: 18 residues. CDR3 in DNA: TGTGCCAGCAGTTTAGATCATTCCTTTCGGGACACATTTTACGAGCAGTACTTC. It encodes CASSLDHSFRDTFYEQYF.

In this sample, this clonotype turned up a few times. The CDR3 DNA follows: TGCAGTGCCCCGAACCGGGACACCAGCACAGATACGCAGTATTTT. Translation: CSAPNRDTSTDTQYF. The gene calls are TRBV20-1 and TRBJ2-3, with a weak D call TRBD1 (6 bases). This CDR3 comprises 15 residues. The germline gives CDR1 DFQATT, CDR2 SNEGSKA (reference sequence). The V end lost 6 bases, the J end lost 0 bases, and 16 bases lay between the germline ends.

The V call is TRBV12-5, the J call TRBJ2-7; tentatively, D is TRBD2 (5 bases). Trimming took 1 base from V and 3 from J, leaving 13 bases between them. CDR1 and CDR2 from the germline V gene are LGHNT and FRNRAP. This CDR3 is built from 15 residues. CDR3 residues: CASGLAPTRSYEQYF. CDR3 in DNA: TGTGCTAGTGGTTTGGCTCCTACTAGGAGCTACGAGCAGTACTTC.

As to this clonotype: Only one base separates this from a far larger clonotype, so it likely reflects a read error. V usage is TRBV4-1 and J usage is TRBJ2-1; 9 nucleotides align to TRBD1. The V and J ends lost 4 bases and 10 bases, in that order; junction bases with no gene match: 8. The CDR3 sequence is 14 residues long. Germline CDR1 and CDR2: MGHRA and YSYEKL. Written as DNA, the CDR3 is TGCGCCAGCAGCCCGGGACAGGGCTCCTACGAGCAGTTCTTC. It is translated as CASSPGQGSYEQFF.

The chain links TRBV29-1 to TRBJ2-3; 7 bases are a match to TRBD1. Germline V lookup: CDR1 SQVTM, CDR2 ANQGSEA. Trimming removed 3 bases from V and 3 bases from J; junction bases left unmatched: 0. The CDR3 sequence is 12 residues long. CDR3 sequence reads: CSVETGTDTQYF. The CDR3 DNA reads TGCAGCGTTGAGACAGGGACAGATACGCAGTATTTT.

This clonotype was observed a handful of times. The V call is TRBV7-9, the J call TRBJ2-1; D is uncertain. The CDR3 spans 16 residues. V shed 5 bases and J shed 0 bases, with 14 bases lying between them. Germline CDR1 and CDR2: SEHNR and FQNEAQ (reference sequence). This CDR3 reads CASSLTAASSYNEQFF. In DNA, the CDR3 is TGTGCCAGCAGCCTGACCGCAGCGAGCTCCTACAATGAGCAGTTCTTC.

This chain links TRBV4-2 with TRBJ2-2; TRBD1 might be the D (6 bases). There are 17 residues in the CDR3. V dropped 3 bases and J dropped 0 bases, with 14 bases sitting between them. Germline values: CDR1 LGHNA, CDR2 YNFKEQ. CDR3 in DNA: TGTGCCAGCAGCCAGGGGACAAGGAACCCGAACACCGGGGAGCTGTTTTTT. This encodes CASSQGTRNPNTGELFF.